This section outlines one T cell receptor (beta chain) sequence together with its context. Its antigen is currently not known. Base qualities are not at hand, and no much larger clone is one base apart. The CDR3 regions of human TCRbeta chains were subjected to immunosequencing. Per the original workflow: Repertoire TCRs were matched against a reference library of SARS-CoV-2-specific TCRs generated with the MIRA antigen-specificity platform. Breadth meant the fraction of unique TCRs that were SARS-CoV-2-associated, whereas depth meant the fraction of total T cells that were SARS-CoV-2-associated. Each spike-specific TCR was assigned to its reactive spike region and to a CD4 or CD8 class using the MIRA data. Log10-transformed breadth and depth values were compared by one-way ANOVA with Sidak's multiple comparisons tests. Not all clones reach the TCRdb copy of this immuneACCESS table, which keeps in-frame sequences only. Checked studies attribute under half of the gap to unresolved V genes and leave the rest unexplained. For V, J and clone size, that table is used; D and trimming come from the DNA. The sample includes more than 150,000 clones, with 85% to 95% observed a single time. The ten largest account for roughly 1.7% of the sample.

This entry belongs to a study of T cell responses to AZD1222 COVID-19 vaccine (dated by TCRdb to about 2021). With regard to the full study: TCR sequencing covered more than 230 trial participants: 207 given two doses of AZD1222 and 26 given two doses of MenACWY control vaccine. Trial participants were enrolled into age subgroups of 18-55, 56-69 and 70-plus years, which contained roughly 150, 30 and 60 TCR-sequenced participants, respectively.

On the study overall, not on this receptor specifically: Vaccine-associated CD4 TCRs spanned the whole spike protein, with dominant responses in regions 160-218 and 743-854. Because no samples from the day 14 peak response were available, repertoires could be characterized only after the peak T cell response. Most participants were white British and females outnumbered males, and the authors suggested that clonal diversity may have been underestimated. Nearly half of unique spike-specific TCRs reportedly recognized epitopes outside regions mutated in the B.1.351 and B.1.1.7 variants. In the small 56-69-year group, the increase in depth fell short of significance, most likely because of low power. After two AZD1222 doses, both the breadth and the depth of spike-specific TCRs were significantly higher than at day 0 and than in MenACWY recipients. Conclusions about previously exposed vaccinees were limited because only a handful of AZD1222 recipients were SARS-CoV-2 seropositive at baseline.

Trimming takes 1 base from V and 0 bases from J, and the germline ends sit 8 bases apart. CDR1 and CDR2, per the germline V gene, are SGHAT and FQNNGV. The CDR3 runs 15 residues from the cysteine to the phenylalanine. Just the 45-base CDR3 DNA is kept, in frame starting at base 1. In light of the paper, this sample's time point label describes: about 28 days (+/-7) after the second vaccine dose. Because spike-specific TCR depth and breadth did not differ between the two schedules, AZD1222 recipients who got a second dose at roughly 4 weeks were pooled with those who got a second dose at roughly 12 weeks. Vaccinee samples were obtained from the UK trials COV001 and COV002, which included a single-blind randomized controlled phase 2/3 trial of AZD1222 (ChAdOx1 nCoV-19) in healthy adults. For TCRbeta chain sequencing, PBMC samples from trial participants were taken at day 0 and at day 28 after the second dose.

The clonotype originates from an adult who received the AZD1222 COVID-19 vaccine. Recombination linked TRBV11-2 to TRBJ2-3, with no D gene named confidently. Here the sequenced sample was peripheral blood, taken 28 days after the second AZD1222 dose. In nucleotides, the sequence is TGTGCCAGCAGCTTAGGGTCGGCTAGCACAGATACGCAGTATTTT. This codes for CASSLGSASTDTQYF. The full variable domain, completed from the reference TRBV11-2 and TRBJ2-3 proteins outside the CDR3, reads EAGVAQSPRYKIIEKRQSVAFWCNPISGHATLYWYQQILGQGPKLLIQFQNNGVVDDSQLPKDRFSAERLKGVDSTLKIQPAKLEDSAVYLCASSLGSASTDTQYFGPGTRLTVL.